This T cell receptor beta chain came from a study of sequential checkpoint blockade in melanoma. Profiled with immunoSEQ multiplex PCR; TCRdb holds only in-frame clones, not every one. The sample lists tens of thousands of clones; roughly 85% were seen once. Treatment described: randomized to nivolumab then ipilimumab (arm A) or the reverse (arm B). The germline CDR1 and CDR2 sequences are MNHEY and SMNVEV (reference sequence). The CDR3 length is 16 residues. V lost 4 bases to trimming and J lost 3 bases, with 17 bases between them. The receptor was isolated from a human donor with melanoma. The sequenced sample was CD8+ T cells sorted from blood (inferred from file names), obtained from a patient given nivolumab and ipilimumab in sequence. This rearrangement joins TRBV27 to TRBJ2-3; D remains unclear. This CDR3 is CASSSLASKYTDTQYF. CDR3 bases: TGTGCCAGCAGTTCCCTGGCTAGTAAATATACAGATACGCAGTATTTT.